This T cell receptor (beta chain) was captured by sequencing in a study of patients and donors after allogeneic stem cell transplantation. TCRdb re-analysed the RT-PCR reads in MiXCR, keeping a single row per CDR3 protein. This sample carries 70,000 to 100,000 distinct CDR3 sequences, roughly 5.1% of them seen once, and the ten largest clones take about 3%. Germline loops: CDR1 WNHNN, CDR2 SYGVQD (reference sequence). This CDR3 contains 16 residues. Trimming pared 0 bases from V and 3 bases from J, leaving 12 bases between. This clonotype was observed at least ten times. This chain uses TRBV10-1 with TRBJ2-1, with D possibly TRBD1 on 6 matching bases. Sequencing was carried out using blood, either unsorted or a sorted T cell fraction (not recorded which). This clonotype was obtained from a human donor who was either an allogeneic HSCT recipient or a stem cell or donor lymphocyte infusion donor (not recorded which). It is not recorded whose cells these are; they may come from a transplant donor. In DNA form, the CDR3 reads TGCGCCAGCAGTGAGTCCCGCTGGGGGCTCTACAATGAGCAGTTCTTC. This encodes CASSESRWGLYNEQFF.